Each of the 5 T cell receptor beta chains below was sequenced from the same sample in a study of molecular identifiers for immune sequencing clone quantification. TCRdb processed the PCR reads anew with MiXCR; each CDR3 protein has one entry. The sample lists approximately 630,000 distinct CDR3 sequences, less than 30% seen once, with about 0.84% in the top ten. Sample: naive CD8+ T cells from blood, with Jurkat cell RNA spiked in. Subset denoted: FACS-sorted CD8+CD4-CCR7+CD45RA+ naive T cells. These TCRs come from a human donor in good health. Some libraries in this study had Jurkat cell RNA spiked in.

This clonotype has a count of ten or more. CDR3 coding DNA: TGTGCCAGCAGCCACGTTTGGGGGGCATCGGGCACAGATACGCAGTATTTT. Encoded protein: CASSHVWGASGTDTQYF. The rearrangement uses TRBV14 and TRBJ2-3; tentatively, D is TRBD1 or TRBD2 (6 bases each). In germline, CDR1 is SGHDN, CDR2 FVKESK. This CDR3 contains 17 residues. V lost 3 bases to trimming and J lost 1 base, with 17 bases between them.

The table lists this clonotype with a few counts. The CDR3 does not close with the conserved phenylalanine or tryptophan, likely indicating a read error. This chain uses TRBV11-2 with TRBJ2-1, with D hard to call. CDR3 size: 12 residues. V was shortened by 1 base and J by 10 bases, with 8 bases between the two germline ends. Per germline, CDR1 SGHAT and CDR2 FQNNGV. This CDR3 is CASSLVAHEQFL. CDR3 nucleotides: TGTGCCAGCAGCTTAGTAGCCCACGAGCAGTTCCTC.

This clonotype was recorded at least ten times. The genes are TRBV14 and TRBJ1-1, with D uncertain. The V gene's germline CDR1 is SGHDN and CDR2 FVKESK. The CDR3 consists of 16 residues. Deletions cut 0 bases from V and 4 bases from J, with 15 bases between. The CDR3 spells CASSQDIKGWGTEAFF. The CDR3 coding sequence is TGTGCCAGCAGCCAAGATATAAAGGGTTGGGGCACTGAAGCTTTCTTT.

On this clonotype itself: The germline gene is not matched at one end of the junction; a read error may be the cause. V gene TRBV9 combines with J gene TRBJ2-5; 8 nucleotides align to TRBD1. The germline CDR1 and CDR2 sequences are SGDLS and YYNGEE. CDR3 length: 15 residues. Here the CDR3 reads CASSGQGRIQETQYF. In nucleotides, the CDR3 is TGTGCCAGCAGCGGACAGGGGCGTATACAAGAGACTCAGTACTTC.

This clonotype was counted only a few times. This may be a read error, as it is one base from a much larger clone. The V call is TRBV29-1, the J call TRBJ1-1; D remains unclear. CDR3 length: 11 amino acids. Germline CDR1 SQVTM, CDR2 ANQGSEA. The DNA for the CDR3 is TGCATGGGCGAAGGTAACACTGAAGCTCTCTTT. This sequence encodes CMGEGNTEALF.